The 15 T cell receptor beta chains presented below share a single source sample, sequenced in a study of T cells in Graves' hyperthyroidism and ophthalmopathy. TCR beta CDR3 sequences were amplified from RNA transcripts. A first-round RT-PCR of the TCR CDR3 used the HTBI primer set. TCRdb used MiXCR to reprocess the multiplex PCR reads, holding one entry per CDR3 protein. The sample has hundreds of thousands of distinct CDR3 sequences, 12% to 15% seen once. The sequencing input was blood. Receptor source: a woman under 30 with Graves' hyperthyroidism.

This clonotype showed up many times. CDR3 loop: CASSLPPSRELFF. In DNA, the CDR3 is TGCGCCAGCAGCTTGCCCCCGAGCAGGGAGCTGTTTTTT. This chain links TRBV5-1 with TRBJ2-2, with D hard to call. Per the germline V gene, CDR1 is SGHRS and CDR2 is YFSETQ. V was clipped by 1 base and J by 9 bases, with 10 bases between them. This CDR3 spans 13 amino acids.

This clonotype was observed at least ten times. This chain links TRBV6-5 with TRBJ2-5, with a weak D call TRBD1 (5 bases). CDR3 size: 14 residues. Trimming pared 0 bases from V and 4 bases from J, leaving 9 bases between. CDR1 is MNHEY and CDR2 is SVGAGI in the germline V gene. The CDR3 protein is CASSYSGVVETQYF. The CDR3 DNA is TGTGCCAGCAGTTACTCAGGGGTAGTAGAGACCCAGTACTTC.

This clonotype has a count of ten or more. This chain joins TRBV12-3 or TRBV12-4 and TRBJ2-2; a weak D match, TRBD2 (5 bases). The CDR3 sequence is 15 residues long. The germline V and J ends were trimmed by 0 bases and 7 bases, with 12 bases remaining between them. The CDR3 region has the DNA TGTGCCAGCAGTTTAGCCCGACTACAGATCGGGGAGCTGTTTTTT. This gives the protein CASSLARLQIGELFF.

This clonotype appeared many times. The chain joins TRBV6-1 to TRBJ2-3; D perhaps matches TRBD2 (6 bases). Trimming removed 4 bases from V and 4 bases from J, with 15 bases in between. CDR1 and CDR2 (germline): MNHNS, SASEGT. The CDR3 sequence is 15 residues long. The CDR3 here is CASSGGAGSADTQYF. The CDR3 DNA follows: TGTGCCAGCAGTGGAGGGGCGGGAAGTGCAGATACGCAGTATTTT.

This clonotype turned up a few times. The gene calls are TRBV28 and TRBJ2-1; maybe TRBD2 (6 bases). V lost 4 bases, J lost 5 bases, and 27 bases lay in between. Germline V gives CDR1 MDHEN, CDR2 SYDVKM. This CDR3 comprises 19 residues. The CDR3 DNA reads TGTGCCAGCAGTTCCCACGGCATGGCTAGCGACGTGGGAGACAATGAGCAGTTCTTC. Residues: CASSSHGMASDVGDNEQFF.

The rearrangement links TRBV20-1 to TRBJ2-7; TRBD1 aligns across 7 bases. J was trimmed by 2 bases and V by 6 bases; bases with no gene match: 7. This CDR3 has 13 amino acids. Germline values: CDR1 DFQATT, CDR2 SNEGSKA (reference sequence). Here the CDR3 reads CSARTGGAYEQYF. As DNA, the CDR3 is TGCAGTGCAAGGACAGGAGGCGCCTACGAGCAGTACTTC.

The chain employs TRBV6-2 or TRBV6-3 and TRBJ2-7; 12 nucleotides line up with TRBD2. CDR1 and CDR2 from the germline V gene are MNHEY and SVGEGT. This CDR3 is built from 15 residues. Germline trimming cut 6 bases from V and 4 bases from J; bases unmatched to any gene: 7. The CDR3: CASSAGLAGRYEQYF. CDR3 bases: TGTGCCAGCAGCGCAGGACTAGCGGGAAGGTACGAGCAGTACTTC.

The chain recombines TRBV27 with TRBJ2-7; TRBD2 aligns across 9 bases. V lost 2 bases and J lost 2; bases outside the gene matches: 13. The germline CDR1 and CDR2 sequences are MNHEY and SMNVEV (reference sequence). This CDR3 region has 18 residues. As DNA, the CDR3 is TGTGCCAGCAGTTTAATGGCGGCTAGCGGGATATTTCCCTACGAGCAGTACTTC. As protein: CASSLMAASGIFPYEQYF.

The table lists this clonotype with many counts. This chain joins TRBV9 and TRBJ1-1, with unresolved D. The germline gives CDR1 SGDLS, CDR2 YYNGEE. The CDR3 is made up of 14 amino acids. Trimming pared 0 bases from V and 5 bases from J, leaving 11 bases between. CDR3 residues: CASSVVVGMTEAFF. The CDR3 region has the DNA TGTGCCAGCAGCGTAGTCGTAGGGATGACTGAAGCTTTCTTT.

This clonotype was counted a few times. The V gene is TRBV29-1, the J gene TRBJ2-2; 9 bases are shared with TRBD2. Trimming removed 4 bases from V and 1 base from J; junction bases left unmatched: 7. CDR1 SQVTM and CDR2 ANQGSEA come from the germline V gene. This CDR3 region has 16 residues. The CDR3 loop reads CSVGKTSGENTGELFF. The CDR3 nucleotides are TGCAGCGTTGGTAAGACTAGCGGAGAGAACACCGGGGAGCTGTTTTTT.

CDR3 residues: CASSRTEMNTEAFF. CDR3 nucleotide sequence: TGTGCCAGCAGCAGGACAGAAATGAACACTGAAGCTTTCTTT. The chain combines TRBV3-1 with TRBJ1-1, with D possibly matching TRBD1 (6 bases). CDR3 length: 14 residues. With 5 bases removed from V and 0 bases from J, the gap between germline ends came to 10 bases. Germline V gene sequence: CDR1 LGHDT, CDR2 YNNKEL (reference sequence).

In its sample, this clonotype was seen a few times. The chain is built from TRBV15 and TRBJ1-4, with 12 bases aligning to TRBD1. There are 16 residues in the CDR3. The V and J ends lost 1 base and 7 bases, in that order; junction bases with no gene match: 4. The germline V gene encodes CDR1 LNHNV and CDR2 YYDKDF (reference sequence). CDR3 loop: CATSRVRDRGREKLFF. DNA of the CDR3: TGTGCCACCAGCAGAGTACGGGACAGGGGGCGTGAAAAACTGTTTTTT.

The chain has TRBV11-2 and TRBJ2-2; 15 nucleotides line up with TRBD2. Germline V gene data show CDR1 as SGHAT and CDR2 as FQNNGV. The CDR3 extends over 19 amino acids. Trimming removed 4 bases from V and 2 bases from J; junction bases left unmatched: 8. The CDR3 sequence: CASSSGLAGGPSNTGELFF. Written as DNA, the CDR3 is TGTGCCAGCAGCTCGGGACTAGCGGGAGGTCCATCAAACACCGGGGAGCTGTTTTTT.

There are a few counts of this clonotype. The chain is built from TRBV6-2 or TRBV6-3 and TRBJ2-3; the D gene is possibly TRBD1 (6 bases). V shed 5 bases and J shed 2 bases, with 17 bases lying between them. The V gene's germline CDR1 is MNHEY and CDR2 SVGEGT. This CDR3 contains 16 residues. CDR3 loop: CASSPSGEGDTDTQYF. CDR3 bases: TGTGCCAGCAGTCCCTCAGGGGAAGGGGACACAGATACGCAGTATTTT.

This clonotype has only a few counts. The chain recombines TRBV19 with TRBJ2-6; tentatively, D is TRBD1 (6 bases). Trimming stripped 6 bases from V and 4 bases from J, with 13 bases between. Germline V CDR1 and CDR2: LNHDA, SQIVND (reference sequence). The CDR3 runs 15 residues. The CDR3 DNA reads TGTGCCAGTAGGAGACAGGCCTCCGGGGCCAACGTCCTGACTTTC. Its protein is CASRRQASGANVLTF.